The sequence of this T cell receptor (beta chain) was determined in a study of OX40 agonist ivuxolimab in advanced cancers. Looking at the study overall: An agonistic human IgG2 monoclonal antibody against OX40 (CD134) was given. Three partial responders included one hepatocellular carcinoma patient and two cutaneous melanoma patients.

The data were produced by immunoSEQ multiplex PCR, yet TCRdb's version contains in-frame clones alone and is incomplete. The sample holds around 45,000 clones, 88% seen once. CDR3 length: 20 amino acids. CDR1 and CDR2 from the germline V gene are SSHAT and FNYEAQ (reference sequence). Concerning this clone: One end of the junction fails to match germline, which may point to a read error.

The chain has TRBV7-7 and TRBJ2-4; D is possibly TRBD1 (7 bases). Sequences were derived from CD4+ or CD8+ T cells sorted from blood, sampled in a trial of the OX40 agonist ivuxolimab. The source of this sequence is an adult with an advanced solid tumor such as melanoma, head and neck, liver or kidney cancer. The CDR3 here is CASSAIQGRLGFLAKNIQYF. In DNA form, the CDR3 reads TGTGCTAGCAGCGCTATACAGGGGAGGTTGGGATTCCTAGCCAAAAACATTCAGTACTTC.